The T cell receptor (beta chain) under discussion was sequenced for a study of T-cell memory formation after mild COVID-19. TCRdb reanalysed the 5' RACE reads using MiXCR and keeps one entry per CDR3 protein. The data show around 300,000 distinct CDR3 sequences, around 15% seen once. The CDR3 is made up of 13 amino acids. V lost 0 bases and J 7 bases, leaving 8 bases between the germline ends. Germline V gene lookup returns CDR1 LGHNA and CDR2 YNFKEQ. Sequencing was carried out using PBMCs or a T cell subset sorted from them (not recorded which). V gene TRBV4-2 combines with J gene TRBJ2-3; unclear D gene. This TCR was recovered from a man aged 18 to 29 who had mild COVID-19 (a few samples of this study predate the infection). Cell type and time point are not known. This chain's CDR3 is CASSQDQGHTQYF. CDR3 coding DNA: TGTGCCAGCAGCCAAGATCAAGGGCATACGCAGTATTTT.